The 3 T cell receptor beta chains below all came from one sample that was sequenced in a study of cytomegalovirus exposure and HLA in healthy donors. PCR involved 60 Vbeta and 13 Jbeta primers. Clones were sequenced by immunoSEQ multiplex PCR, and TCRdb holds only the in-frame ones, with some missing. Here the sample spans around 140,000 clones, about 79% being singletons. The material sequenced was PBMCs. The receptors derive from a female donor in good health and CMV-seropositive.

This clone showed up just a few times. This chain links TRBV2 with TRBJ2-1, with 10 bases lining up with TRBD1. The CDR3 length is 14 residues. J gave up 7 bases and V 9 bases, and 9 bases lay outside the gene matches. Germline lookup yields CDR1 SNHLY and CDR2 FYNNEI. As DNA, the CDR3 is TGTGCCAGTGATCCGGGACAGGGGCATAATGAGCAGTTCTTC. This codes for CASDPGQGHNEQFF.

This clone came up a few times. This sequence joins TRBV2 and TRBJ1-5; D possibly corresponds to TRBD1 (6 bases). CDR1 and CDR2 (germline): SNHLY, FYNNEI. This CDR3 region has 14 residues. V was cut by 2 bases and J by 2 bases, with 7 bases left in between. The CDR3 protein is CASSESGGNQPQHF. CDR3 bases: TGTGCCAGCAGTGAATCAGGGGGCAATCAGCCCCAGCATTTT.

This sequence joins TRBV7-2 and TRBJ2-2; maybe TRBD1 (5 bases). Deletions cut 2 bases from V and 1 base from J, with 8 bases between. The CDR3 has 15 residues. Germline V CDR1 and CDR2: SGHTA, FQGNSA. The DNA of the CDR3 is TGTGCCAGCAGCTTATCCGGACAGAACACCGGGGAGCTGTTTTTT. This sequence encodes CASSLSGQNTGELFF.